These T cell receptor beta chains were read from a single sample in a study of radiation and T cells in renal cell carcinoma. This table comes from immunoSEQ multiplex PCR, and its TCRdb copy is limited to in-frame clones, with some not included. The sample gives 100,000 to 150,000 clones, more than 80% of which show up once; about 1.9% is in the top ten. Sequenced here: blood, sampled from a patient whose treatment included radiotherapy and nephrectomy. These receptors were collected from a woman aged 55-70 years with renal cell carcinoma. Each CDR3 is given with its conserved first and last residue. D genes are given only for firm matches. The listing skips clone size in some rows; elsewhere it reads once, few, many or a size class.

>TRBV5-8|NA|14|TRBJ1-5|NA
CASSFARGNQPQHF
TGTGCCAGCAGCTTCGCCAGGGGTAATCAGCCCCAGCATTTT
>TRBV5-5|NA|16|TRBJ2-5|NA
CASSHTPDRRGETQYF
TGTGCCAGCAGCCATACCCCAGACAGGAGAGGAGAGACCCAGTACTTC
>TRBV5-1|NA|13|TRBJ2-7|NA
CASSLSGSHEQYF
TGCGCCAGCAGCTTATCAGGGTCCCACGAGCAGTACTTC
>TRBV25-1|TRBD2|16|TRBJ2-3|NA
CASSDALAGGTDTQYF
TGTGCCAGCAGTGATGCCTTAGCGGGAGGCACAGATACGCAGTATTTT
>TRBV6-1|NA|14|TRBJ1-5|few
CASSGNRASQPQHF
TGTGCCAGCAGTGGAAACAGGGCCAGTCAGCCCCAGCATTTT
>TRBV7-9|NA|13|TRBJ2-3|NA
CASSSAILDTQYF
TGTGCCAGCAGCTCCGCAATTCTCGATACGCAGTATTTT
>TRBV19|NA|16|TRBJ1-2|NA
CASSTTLGRALDGYTF
TGTGCCAGTAGTACCACCCTCGGACGTGCTTTGGATGGCTACACCTTC
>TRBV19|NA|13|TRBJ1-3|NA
CASSRGDGNTIYF
TGTGCCAGTAGCCGGGGCGACGGAAACACCATATATTTT
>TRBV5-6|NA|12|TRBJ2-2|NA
CASSLLAGELFF
TGTGCCAGCAGCTTGCTGGCCGGGGAGCTGTTTTTT
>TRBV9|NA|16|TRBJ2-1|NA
CASSVVGGPRDNEQFF
TGTGCCAGCAGCGTAGTAGGGGGGCCCAGGGACAATGAGCAGTTCTTC
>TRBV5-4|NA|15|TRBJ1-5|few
CASSLGQESNQPQHF
TGTGCCAGCAGCTTGGGACAGGAGAGCAATCAGCCCCAGCATTTT
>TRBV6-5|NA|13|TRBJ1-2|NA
CASSYRTYYGYTF
TGTGCCAGCAGTTACCGGACCTACTATGGCTACACCTTC
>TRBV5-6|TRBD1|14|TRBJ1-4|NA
CASTREGGEEKLFF
TGTGCCAGCACCCGGGAAGGGGGCGAGGAAAAACTGTTTTTT
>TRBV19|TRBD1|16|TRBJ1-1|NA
CASSIGETGVNTEAFF
TGTGCCAGTAGTATAGGAGAGACAGGGGTGAACACTGAAGCTTTCTTT
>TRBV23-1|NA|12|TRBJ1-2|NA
CASSQSEEGYTF
TGCGCCAGCAGTCAATCGGAGGAGGGCTACACCTTC
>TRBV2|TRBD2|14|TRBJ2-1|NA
CASSELAGGFEQFF
TGTGCCAGCAGTGAACTAGCGGGAGGGTTTGAGCAGTTCTTC